This T cell receptor beta chain was identified in a study of blood T cell repertoires in COVID-19. Across the whole study: Both acute and convalescent COVID-19 samples were obtained from the United States, Italy and Spain.

Seattle's cohort entered during active infection and was followed longitudinally. CDR1 and CDR2 (germline): SNHLY, FYNNEI. The length of the CDR3 is 15 residues. V was clipped by 6 bases and J by 2 bases, with 14 bases between them. In the source study's methods: The assay estimated nucleated cells by amplifying reference gene primers. The repertoire was sequenced with immunoSEQ multiplex PCR; TCRdb's copy has only in-frame clones and lacks some. For V, J and clone size, that table is used; D and trimming come from the DNA. The sample contains 350,000 or so clones, roughly 89% of which appear only once.

The TCR comes from a woman aged 60-70 years with COVID-19, enrolled during active disease. The sequenced sample consisted of peripheral blood. The gene calls are TRBV2 and TRBJ2-1, with D maybe TRBD1 (6 bases). The CDR3 loop reads CASSLLRGTYNEQFF. CDR3 nucleotide sequence: TGTGCCAGCAGCCTTCTTAGGGGGACCTACAATGAGCAGTTCTTC.